This T cell receptor beta chain originates from a study of shared clonotypes between healthy human individuals. Assay used: immunoSEQ multiplex PCR; TCRdb lists only in-frame clones, some missing. The data show 1,100,000 or so clones, around 78% seen once. V was pared by 1 base and J by 1 base, with 13 bases between. The CDR3 spans 16 residues. Germline CDR1 is SGHRS and CDR2 is YFSETQ. Sequencing input: memory CD4+ T cells from PBMCs. Subset here: CD45RA-negative fraction. The chain employs TRBV5-1 and TRBJ2-3; D unclear. The clonotype was recovered from a man aged 18 to 30 in good health. Some clones in this sample may be carry-over from other donors' samples. The CDR3 region is CASSLSPDPGTDTQYF. The CDR3, as DNA: TGCGCCAGCAGCTTGTCCCCGGACCCAGGCACAGATACGCAGTATTTT. Filled out from reference TRBV5-1 and TRBJ2-3, the complete variable domain reads KAGVTQTPRYLIKTRGQQVTLSCSPISGHRSVSWYQQTPGQGLQFLFEYFSETQRNKGNFPGRFSGRQFSNSRSEMNVSTLELGDSALYLCASSLSPDPGTDTQYFGPGTRLTVL.